This TCR beta chain was observed in a study of cytomegalovirus exposure and HLA in healthy donors. Study-wide results and caveats: Relative to the approximately 670-donor mean, N-insertions were reportedly fewer in an Asian-associated ancestry cluster in a later analysis. When analyzed later, the rates of TCR association showed variation by HLA locus, with DRB1 the most and HLA-C the fewest. TRBV6-2, TRBV6-3 and other indistinguishable V segments were excluded.

Germline V lookup: CDR1 SNHLY, CDR2 FYNNEI. Trimming pared 5 bases from V and 2 bases from J, leaving 13 bases between. The CDR3 totals 14 residues. It was healthy bone marrow donors who served as donors. About this clone itself: The antigen is undetermined.

PCR was performed using 60 Vbeta and 13 Jbeta primers. Produced via immunoSEQ multiplex PCR; TCRdb's table is partial and in-frame only. The sample lists 95,000 to 150,000 clones; 75% to 80% were seen once. The receptor comes from a man aged 40-50 years in good health and CMV-seronegative. The chain has TRBV2 and TRBJ2-7, with D tentatively TRBD1 (6 bases). The sequenced material came from PBMCs. DNA of the CDR3: TGTGCCAGCAGTCCCGACAGGCTAACCTACGAGCAGTACTTC. Its protein is CASSPDRLTYEQYF.